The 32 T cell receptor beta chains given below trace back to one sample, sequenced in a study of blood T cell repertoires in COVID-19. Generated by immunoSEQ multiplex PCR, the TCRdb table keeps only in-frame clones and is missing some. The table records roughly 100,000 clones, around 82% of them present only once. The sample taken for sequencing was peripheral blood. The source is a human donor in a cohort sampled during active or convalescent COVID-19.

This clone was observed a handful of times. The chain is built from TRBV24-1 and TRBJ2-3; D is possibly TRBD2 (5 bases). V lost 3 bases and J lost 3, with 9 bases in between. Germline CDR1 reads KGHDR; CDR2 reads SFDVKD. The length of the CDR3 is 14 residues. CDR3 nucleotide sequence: TGTGCCACCAGTGATCTTGGGGAGACAGATACGCAGTATTTT. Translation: CATSDLGETDTQYF.

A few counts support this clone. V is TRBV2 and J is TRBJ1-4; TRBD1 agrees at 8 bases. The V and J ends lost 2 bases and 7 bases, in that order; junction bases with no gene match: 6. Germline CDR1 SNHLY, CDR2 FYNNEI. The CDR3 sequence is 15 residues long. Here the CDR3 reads CASSEQGAQGEKLFF. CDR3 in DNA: TGTGCCAGCAGTGAACAGGGGGCGCAAGGTGAAAAACTGTTTTTT.

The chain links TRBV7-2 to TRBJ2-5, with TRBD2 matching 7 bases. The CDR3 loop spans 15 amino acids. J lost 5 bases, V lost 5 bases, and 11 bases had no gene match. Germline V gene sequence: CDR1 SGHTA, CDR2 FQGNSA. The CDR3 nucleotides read TGTGCCAGCAGCGGACCTGCGGGGGAGAGCGAGACCCAGTACTTC. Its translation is CASSGPAGESETQYF.

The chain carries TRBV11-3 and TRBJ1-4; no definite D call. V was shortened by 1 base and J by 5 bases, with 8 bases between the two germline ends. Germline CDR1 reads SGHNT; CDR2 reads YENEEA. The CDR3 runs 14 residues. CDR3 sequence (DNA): TGTGCCAGCAGCTTAGGAGGCGAAAATGAAAAACTGTTTTTT. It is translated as CASSLGGENEKLFF.

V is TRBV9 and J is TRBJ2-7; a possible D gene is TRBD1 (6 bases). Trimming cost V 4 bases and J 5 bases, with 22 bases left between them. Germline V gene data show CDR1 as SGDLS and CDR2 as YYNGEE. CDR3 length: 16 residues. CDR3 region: CASSLSPQGLWNEQYF. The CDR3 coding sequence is TGTGCCAGCAGCCTGTCCCCCCAGGGGCTCTGGAACGAGCAGTACTTC. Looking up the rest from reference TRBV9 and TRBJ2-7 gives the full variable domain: DSGVTQTPKHLITATGQRVTLRCSPRSGDLSVYWYQQSLDQGLQFLIQYYNGEERAKGNILERFSAQQFPDLHSELNLSSLELGDSALYFCASSLSPQGLWNEQYFGPGTRLTVT.

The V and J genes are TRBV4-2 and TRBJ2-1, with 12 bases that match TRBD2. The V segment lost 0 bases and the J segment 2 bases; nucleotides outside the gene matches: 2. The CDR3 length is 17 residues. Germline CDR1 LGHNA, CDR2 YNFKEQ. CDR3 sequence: CASSQDGLAGTYNEQFF. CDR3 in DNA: TGTGCCAGCAGCCAAGACGGACTAGCGGGGACCTACAATGAGCAGTTCTTC.

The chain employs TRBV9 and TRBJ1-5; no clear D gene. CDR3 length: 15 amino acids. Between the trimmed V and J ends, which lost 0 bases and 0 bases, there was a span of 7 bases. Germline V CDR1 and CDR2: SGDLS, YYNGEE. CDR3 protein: CASSVGPNSNQPQHF. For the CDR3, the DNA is TGTGCCAGCAGCGTAGGTCCCAATAGCAATCAGCCCCAGCATTTT.

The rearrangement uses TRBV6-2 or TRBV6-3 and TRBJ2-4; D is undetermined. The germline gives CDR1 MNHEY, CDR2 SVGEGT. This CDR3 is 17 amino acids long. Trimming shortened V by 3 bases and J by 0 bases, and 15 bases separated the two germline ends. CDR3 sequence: CASSYYDLARAKNIQYF. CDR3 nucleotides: TGTGCCAGCAGTTATTACGACTTGGCCAGAGCCAAAAACATTCAGTACTTC.

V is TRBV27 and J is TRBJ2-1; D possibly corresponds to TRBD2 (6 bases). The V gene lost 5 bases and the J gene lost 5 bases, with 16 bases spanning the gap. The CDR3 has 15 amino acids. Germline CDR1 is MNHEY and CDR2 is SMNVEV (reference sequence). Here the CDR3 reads CASSLPAGRNNEQFF. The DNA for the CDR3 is TGTGCCAGCAGTCTACCGGCAGGGAGGAACAATGAGCAGTTCTTC.

The chain's CDR3 is CASSLVGAGQPQHF. As DNA, the CDR3 is TGTGCCAGCAGCTTGGTCGGCGCAGGTCAGCCCCAGCATTTT. This chain links TRBV5-6 with TRBJ1-5; D not certain. The CDR3 extends over 14 amino acids. V lost 0 bases and J 6 bases, leaving 10 bases between the germline ends. CDR1 and CDR2 (germline): SGHDT, YYEEEE.

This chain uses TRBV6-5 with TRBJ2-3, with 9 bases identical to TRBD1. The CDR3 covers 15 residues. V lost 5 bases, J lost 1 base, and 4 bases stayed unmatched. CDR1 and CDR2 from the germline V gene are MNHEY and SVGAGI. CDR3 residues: CASSPQGAGTDTQYF. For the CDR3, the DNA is TGTGCCAGCAGTCCACAGGGGGCGGGCACAGATACGCAGTATTTT.

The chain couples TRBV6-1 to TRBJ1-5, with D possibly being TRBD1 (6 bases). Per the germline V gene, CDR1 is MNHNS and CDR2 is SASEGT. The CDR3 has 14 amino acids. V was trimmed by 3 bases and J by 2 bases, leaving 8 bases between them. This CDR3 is CASSDRGGNQPQHF. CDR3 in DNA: TGTGCCAGCAGTGACAGGGGTGGCAATCAGCCCCAGCATTTT.

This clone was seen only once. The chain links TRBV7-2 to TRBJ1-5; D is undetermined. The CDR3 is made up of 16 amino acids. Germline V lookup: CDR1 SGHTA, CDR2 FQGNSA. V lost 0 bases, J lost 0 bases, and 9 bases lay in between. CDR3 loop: CASSLAGGYSNQPQHF. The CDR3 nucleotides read TGTGCCAGCAGCTTAGCCGGCGGATATAGCAATCAGCCCCAGCATTTT.

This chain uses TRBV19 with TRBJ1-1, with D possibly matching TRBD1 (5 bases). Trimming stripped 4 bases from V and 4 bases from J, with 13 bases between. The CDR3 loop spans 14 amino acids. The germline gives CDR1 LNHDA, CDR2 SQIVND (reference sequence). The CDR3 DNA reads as TGTGCCAGTAGTAGAGACTTTCAGGGCACTGAAGCTTTCTTT. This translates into CASSRDFQGTEAFF.

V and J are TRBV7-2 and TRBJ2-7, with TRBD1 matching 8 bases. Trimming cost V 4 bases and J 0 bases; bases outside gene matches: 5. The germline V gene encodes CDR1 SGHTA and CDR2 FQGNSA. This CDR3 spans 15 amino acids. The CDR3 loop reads CASSSPDRGSYEQYF. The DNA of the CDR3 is TGTGCCAGCAGCTCACCTGACAGGGGCTCCTACGAGCAGTACTTC.

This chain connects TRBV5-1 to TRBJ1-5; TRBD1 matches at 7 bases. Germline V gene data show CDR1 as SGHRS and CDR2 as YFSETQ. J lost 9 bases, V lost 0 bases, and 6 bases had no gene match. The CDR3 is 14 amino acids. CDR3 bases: TGCGCCAGCAGCTTGGAGGGGGCCGAGGGGCCCCAGCATTTT. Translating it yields CASSLEGAEGPQHF.

CDR3 sequence reads: CASSFGTANTGELFF. The CDR3, as DNA: TGTGCCAGCAGTTTCGGGACAGCGAACACCGGGGAGCTGTTTTTT. The chain carries TRBV6-5 and TRBJ2-2; TRBD1 aligns across 7 bases. CDR1 is MNHEY and CDR2 is SVGAGI in the germline V gene. Trimming cost V 4 bases and J 0 bases; bases outside gene matches: 2. This CDR3 spans 15 amino acids.

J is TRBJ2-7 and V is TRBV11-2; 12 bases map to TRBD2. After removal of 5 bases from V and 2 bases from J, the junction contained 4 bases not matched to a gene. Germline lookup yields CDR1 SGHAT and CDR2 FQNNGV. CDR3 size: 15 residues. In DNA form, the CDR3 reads TGTGCCAGCAGCCCCAGGACTAGCGGGGCCTACGAGCAGTACTTC. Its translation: CASSPRTSGAYEQYF.

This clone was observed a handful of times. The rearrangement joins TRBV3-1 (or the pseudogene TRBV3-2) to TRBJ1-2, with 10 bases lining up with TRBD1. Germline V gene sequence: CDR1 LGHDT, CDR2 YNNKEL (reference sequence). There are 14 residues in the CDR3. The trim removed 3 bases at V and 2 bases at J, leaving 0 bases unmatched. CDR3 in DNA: TGTGCCAGCAGCCAGGGACAGGGGAACTATGGCTACACCTTC. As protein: CASSQGQGNYGYTF.

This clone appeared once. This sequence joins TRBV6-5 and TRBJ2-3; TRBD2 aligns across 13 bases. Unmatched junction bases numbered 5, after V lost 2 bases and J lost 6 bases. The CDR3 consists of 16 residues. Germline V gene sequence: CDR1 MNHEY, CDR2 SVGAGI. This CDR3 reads CASSYQGLAGLDTQYF. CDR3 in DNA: TGTGCCAGCAGTTACCAGGGACTAGCGGGGCTCGATACGCAGTATTTT.

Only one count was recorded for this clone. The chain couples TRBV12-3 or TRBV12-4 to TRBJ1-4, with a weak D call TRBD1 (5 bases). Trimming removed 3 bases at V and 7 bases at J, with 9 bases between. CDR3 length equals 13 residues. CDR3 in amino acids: CASSFQQGEKLFF. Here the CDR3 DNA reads TGTGCCAGCAGTTTCCAGCAGGGTGAAAAACTGTTTTTT.

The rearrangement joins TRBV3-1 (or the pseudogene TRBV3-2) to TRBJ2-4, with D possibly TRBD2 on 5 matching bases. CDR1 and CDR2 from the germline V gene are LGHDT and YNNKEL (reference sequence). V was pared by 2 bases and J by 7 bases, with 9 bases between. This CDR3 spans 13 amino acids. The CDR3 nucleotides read TGTGCCAGCAGCCAATCAGCGGAGAACATTCAGTACTTC. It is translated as CASSQSAENIQYF.

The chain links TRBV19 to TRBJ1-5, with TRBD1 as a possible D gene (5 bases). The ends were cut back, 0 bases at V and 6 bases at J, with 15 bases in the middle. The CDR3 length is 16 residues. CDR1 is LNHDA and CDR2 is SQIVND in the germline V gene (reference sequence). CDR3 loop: CASSIEGAGLGQPQHF. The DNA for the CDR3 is TGTGCCAGTAGTATAGAGGGTGCAGGGCTGGGTCAGCCCCAGCATTTT.

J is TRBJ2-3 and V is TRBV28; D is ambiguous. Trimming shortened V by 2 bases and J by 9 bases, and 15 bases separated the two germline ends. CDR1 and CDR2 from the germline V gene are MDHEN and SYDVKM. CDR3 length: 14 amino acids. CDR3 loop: CASSLNRVVCTQYF. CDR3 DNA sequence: TGTGCCAGCAGTTTAAACCGAGTTGTCTGCACGCAGTATTTT. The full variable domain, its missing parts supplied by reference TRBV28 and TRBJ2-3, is DVKVTQSSRYLVKRTGEKVFLECVQDMDHENMFWYRQDPGLGLRLIYFSYDVKMKEKGDIPEGYSVSREKKERFSLILESASTNQTSMYLCASSLNRVVCTQYFGPGTRLTVL.

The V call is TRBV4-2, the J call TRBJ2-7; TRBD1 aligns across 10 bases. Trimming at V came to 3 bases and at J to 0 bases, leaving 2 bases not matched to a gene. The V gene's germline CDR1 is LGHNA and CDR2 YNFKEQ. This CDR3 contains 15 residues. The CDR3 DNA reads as TGTGCCAGCAGCCAGTGGACAGGGGGCTCCTACGAGCAGTACTTC. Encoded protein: CASSQWTGGSYEQYF.

CDR3 sequence (DNA): TGCGCCAGCAGCGTGGACACGAACACTGAAGCTTTCTTT. Protein: CASSVDTNTEAFF. The V call is TRBV5-1, the J call TRBJ1-1; TRBD1 might be the D (5 bases). CDR1 SGHRS and CDR2 YFSETQ come from the germline V gene. V lost 4 bases, J lost 1 base, and 8 bases lay in between. This CDR3 has 13 amino acids.

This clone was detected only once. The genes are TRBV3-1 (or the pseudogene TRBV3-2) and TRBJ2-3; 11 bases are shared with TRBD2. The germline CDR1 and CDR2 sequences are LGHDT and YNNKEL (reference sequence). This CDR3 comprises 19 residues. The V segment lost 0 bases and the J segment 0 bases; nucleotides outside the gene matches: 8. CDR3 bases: TGTGCCAGCAGCCAAGATATGATGGGACTAGCGGTGAGCACAGATACGCAGTATTTT. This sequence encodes CASSQDMMGLAVSTDTQYF.

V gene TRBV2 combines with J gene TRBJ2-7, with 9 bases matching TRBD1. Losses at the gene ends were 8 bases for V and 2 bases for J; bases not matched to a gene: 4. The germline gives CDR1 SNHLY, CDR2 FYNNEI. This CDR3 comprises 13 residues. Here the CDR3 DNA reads TGTGCCAGCCGGGACAGGGTACCCTACGAGCAGTACTTC. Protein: CASRDRVPYEQYF.

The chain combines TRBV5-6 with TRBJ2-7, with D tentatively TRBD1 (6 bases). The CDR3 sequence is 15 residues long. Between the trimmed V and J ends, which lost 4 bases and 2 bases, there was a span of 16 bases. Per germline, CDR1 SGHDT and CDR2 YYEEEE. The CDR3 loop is CASSILRQVTYEQYF. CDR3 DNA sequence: TGTGCCAGCAGCATACTGAGACAGGTTACCTACGAGCAGTACTTC.

The CDR3 DNA sequence: TGTGCCAGCAGATTTCAGGGGAGAGGCGGGGAGCTGTTTTTT. This sequence encodes CASRFQGRGGELFF. This rearrangement joins TRBV27 to TRBJ2-2; possibly TRBD1 for D (6 bases). There are 14 residues in the CDR3. Trimming pared 6 bases from V and 7 bases from J, leaving 15 bases between. Germline CDR1 reads MNHEY; CDR2 reads SMNVEV (reference sequence).

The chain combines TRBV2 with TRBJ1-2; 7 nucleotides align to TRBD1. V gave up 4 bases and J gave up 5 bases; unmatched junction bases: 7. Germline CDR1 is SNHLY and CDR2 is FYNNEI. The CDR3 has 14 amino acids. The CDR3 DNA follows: TGTGCCAGCAGTGGAAGGGGGCAGACATATGGCTACACCTTC. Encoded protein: CASSGRGQTYGYTF.

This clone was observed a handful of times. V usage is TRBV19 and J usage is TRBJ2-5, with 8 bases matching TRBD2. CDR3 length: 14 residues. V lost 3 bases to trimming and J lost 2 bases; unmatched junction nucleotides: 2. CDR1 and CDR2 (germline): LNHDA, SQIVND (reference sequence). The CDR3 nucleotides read TGTGCCAGTAGTATGAAGCGGGGGCAAGAGACCCAGTACTTC. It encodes CASSMKRGQETQYF.